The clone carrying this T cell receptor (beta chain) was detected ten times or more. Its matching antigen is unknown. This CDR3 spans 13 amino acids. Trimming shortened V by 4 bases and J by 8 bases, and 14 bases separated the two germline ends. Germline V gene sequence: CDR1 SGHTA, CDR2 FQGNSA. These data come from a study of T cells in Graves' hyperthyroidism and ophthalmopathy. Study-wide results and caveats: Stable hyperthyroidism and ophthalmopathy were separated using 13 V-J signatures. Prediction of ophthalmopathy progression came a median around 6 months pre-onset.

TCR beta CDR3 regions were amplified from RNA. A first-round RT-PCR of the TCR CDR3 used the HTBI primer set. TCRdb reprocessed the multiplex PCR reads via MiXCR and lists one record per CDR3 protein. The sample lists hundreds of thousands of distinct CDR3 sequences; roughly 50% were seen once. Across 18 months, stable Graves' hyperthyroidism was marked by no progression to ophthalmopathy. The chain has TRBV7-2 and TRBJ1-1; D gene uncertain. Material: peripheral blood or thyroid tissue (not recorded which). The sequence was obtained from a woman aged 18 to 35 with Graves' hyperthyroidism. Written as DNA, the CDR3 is TGTGCCAGCAGCTCAAGGGCCCATCCAGAAGCTTTCTTT. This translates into CASSSRAHPEAFF.